These 19 T cell receptor beta chains came from one sample sequenced in a study of T cells in Graves' hyperthyroidism and ophthalmopathy. TCR beta CDR3 regions were amplified from RNA. A first-round RT-PCR of the TCR CDR3 used the HTBI primer set. A single record per CDR3 protein comes from TCRdb applying MiXCR to the multiplex PCR reads. The data contain 400,000 to 450,000 distinct CDR3 sequences, roughly 14% of them seen just once; the ten biggest clones take up about 13%. Source material: blood. These receptors were obtained from a man aged 18 to 30 with Graves' ophthalmopathy.

This clonotype has ten or more counts. This chain links TRBV7-9 with TRBJ2-3, with no clear D. Trimming took off 1 base at V and 4 bases at J, with 9 bases between the two ends. Germline values: CDR1 SEHNR, CDR2 FQNEAQ (reference sequence). CDR3 length: 14 amino acids. The CDR3 loop is CASSLVGGPDTQYF. The CDR3 DNA follows: TGTGCCAGCAGCTTAGTGGGCGGACCAGATACGCAGTATTTT.

This clonotype was observed at least ten times. The chain recombines TRBV6-1 with TRBJ2-7, with 10 bases that match TRBD2. Germline V gene data show CDR1 as MNHNS and CDR2 as SASEGT. The CDR3 length is 15 residues. Trimming cost V 5 bases and J 5 bases; bases outside gene matches: 9. CDR3 sequence reads: CASSRTSGTSNEQYF. In nucleotides, the CDR3 is TGTGCCAGCAGTCGGACTAGCGGAACCTCGAACGAGCAGTACTTC.

This clonotype showed up just a few times. The CDR3 DNA reads as TGTGCCAGCAGCTTGACCATGGACAGGGAAGGCTACACCTTC. Translated, it gives CASSLTMDREGYTF. The genes are TRBV5-6 and TRBJ1-2; 8 nucleotides agree with TRBD1. J was trimmed by 8 bases and V by 1 base; bases with no gene match: 7. This CDR3 contains 14 residues. Germline V gene lookup returns CDR1 SGHDT and CDR2 YYEEEE.

This clonotype was seen at least ten times. This chain links TRBV7-2 with TRBJ2-5; D is ambiguous. The germline V gene encodes CDR1 SGHTA and CDR2 FQGNSA. V was trimmed by 5 bases and J by 9 bases, leaving 13 bases between them. The CDR3 length is 12 residues. CDR3 residues: CASSLLLNPQYF. DNA for the CDR3: TGTGCCAGCAGCCTCCTATTAAATCCCCAGTACTTC.

This clonotype was picked up many times. The chain recombines TRBV11-2 with TRBJ1-2; 9 bases line up with TRBD1. This CDR3 spans 15 amino acids. Germline-derived CDR1 and CDR2 are SGHAT and FQNNGV. The ends lost 0 bases at V and 7 bases at J; junction bases unmatched: 6. This chain's CDR3 is CASSLEWTGASGYTF. The CDR3 nucleotides read TGTGCCAGCAGCTTAGAGTGGACAGGGGCTTCTGGCTACACCTTC.

This clonotype occurred a few times. A much larger clone differs by one base, so this may be a read error. The chain combines TRBV20-1 with TRBJ2-1, with 8 bases matching TRBD1. Per the germline V gene, CDR1 is DFQATT and CDR2 is SNEGSKA (reference sequence). Unmatched junction bases numbered 7, after V lost 4 bases and J lost 5 bases. CDR3 length: 14 residues. The CDR3 is CSAMTGDGDNEQFF. The DNA for the CDR3 is TGCAGTGCTATGACAGGGGACGGGGACAATGAGCAGTTCTTC.

This clonotype was counted at least ten times. The chain couples TRBV2 to TRBJ1-1; no reliable D call. Per the germline V gene, CDR1 is SNHLY and CDR2 is FYNNEI. The V end was cut by 6 bases, the J end by 6 bases, with 23 bases between. The CDR3 runs to 16 residues. The CDR3 DNA reads TGTGCCAGCAGCCCCGCGGCCGAGCAGGAGGATGCTGAAGCTTTCTTT. Translated: CASSPAAEQEDAEAFF. Supplemented by reference TRBV2 and TRBJ1-1, the full variable domain reads EPEVTQTPSHQVTQMGQEVILRCVPISNHLYFYWYRQILGQKVEFLVSFYNNEISEKSEIFDDQFSVERPDGSNFTLKIRSTKLEDSAMYFCASSPAAEQEDAEAFFGQGTRLTVV.

This clonotype was recorded at least ten times. V usage is TRBV7-8 and J usage is TRBJ2-3, with D perhaps matching TRBD2 (5 bases). The CDR3 runs to 15 residues. The germline CDR1 and CDR2 sequences are SGHVS and FQNEAQ. Trimming removed 4 bases from V and 2 bases from J, with 13 bases in between. The CDR3 here is CASSSGSSYTDTQYF. CDR3 coding DNA: TGTGCCAGCAGCTCGGGGAGTTCCTACACAGATACGCAGTATTTT.

This clonotype was detected ten times or more. This chain uses TRBV12-3 or TRBV12-4 with TRBJ2-5; TRBD2 might be the D (6 bases). There are 13 residues in the CDR3. Trimming shortened V by 8 bases and J by 4 bases, and 14 bases separated the two germline ends. The CDR3 here is CASSGGQRETQYF. The CDR3 bases are TGTGCCAGCTCAGGAGGGCAGAGAGAGACCCAGTACTTC.

This clonotype has only a few counts. The chain uses TRBV11-2 and TRBJ1-5; D may be TRBD1 (6 bases). V was pared by 5 bases and J by 1 base, with 15 bases between. The CDR3 has 16 residues. Germline V lookup: CDR1 SGHAT, CDR2 FQNNGV. The CDR3 DNA follows: TGTGCCAGCAGCCCGACAGGAGCAGCGAGCAATCAGCCCCAGCATTTT. It yields the protein CASSPTGAASNQPQHF.

In its sample, this clonotype was seen many times. This chain connects TRBV4-1 to TRBJ2-3; TRBD2 might be the D (6 bases). Germline assignment: CDR1 MGHRA and CDR2 YSYEKL. The CDR3 consists of 14 residues. V was cut by 4 bases and J by 5 bases, with 13 bases left in between. Here the CDR3 DNA reads TGCGCCAGCAGCCTTCGTGGGGAGGAAGATACGCAGTATTTT. It encodes CASSLRGEEDTQYF.

This clonotype occurred many times. The chain is built from TRBV18 and TRBJ2-5, with no clear D. Trimming shortened V by 5 bases and J by 5 bases, and 12 bases separated the two germline ends. The CDR3 totals 13 residues. CDR1 is KGHSH and CDR2 is LQKENI in the germline V gene. This chain's CDR3 is CASSDVGSETQYF. The CDR3 bases are TGTGCCAGCTCAGACGTTGGGTCGGAGACCCAGTACTTC.

In regard to this clonotype: Possible read error: a much larger clone is one base away. The chain recombines TRBV7-9 with TRBJ2-7; a weak D match, TRBD1 (5 bases). Germline loops: CDR1 SEHNR, CDR2 FQNEAQ (reference sequence). V was cut by 5 bases and J by 3 bases, with 8 bases left in between. The CDR3 contains 12 residues. The CDR3 protein is CASSRQSYEQYF. CDR3 sequence (DNA): TGTGCCAGCAGCCGACAGAGCTACGAGCAGTACTTC.

In this sample, this clonotype turned up once. The rearrangement uses TRBV6-1 and TRBJ2-1; TRBD2 matches at 10 bases. With V trimmed by 8 bases and J by 10 bases, 8 bases remained unmatched. CDR3 length: 13 residues. The germline CDR1 and CDR2 sequences are MNHNS and SASEGT. DNA of the CDR3: TGTGCCAGCCGGATAGCGGGAGGCCTCGAGCAGTTCTTC. Translating gives CASRIAGGLEQFF.

This clonotype was found many times. The chain carries TRBV5-1 and TRBJ2-3; a weak D match, TRBD1 (6 bases). In germline, CDR1 is SGHRS, CDR2 YFSETQ. The CDR3 consists of 14 residues. Trimming shortened V by 0 bases and J by 6 bases, and 11 bases separated the two germline ends. CDR3 coding DNA: TGCGCCAGCAGCTTGGACAGGGTAACGGATACGCAGTATTTT. As protein: CASSLDRVTDTQYF.

This clonotype was seen ten or more times. The V gene is TRBV12-3 or TRBV12-4, the J gene TRBJ2-7; TRBD1 might be the D (6 bases). This CDR3 spans 14 amino acids. V was cut by 3 bases and J by 3 bases, with 12 bases left in between. The DNA of the CDR3 is TGTGCCAGCAGTTTGTCACAGGGTGGCTACGAGCAGTACTTC. Translation: CASSLSQGGYEQYF.

This clonotype has more than one count but fewer than ten. This chain uses TRBV6-5 with TRBJ2-7, with 9 positions matching TRBD1. CDR1 MNHEY and CDR2 SVGAGI come from the germline V gene. The trim removed 0 bases at V and 2 bases at J, leaving 2 bases unmatched. This CDR3 has 15 residues. CDR3 sequence (DNA): TGTGCCAGCAGTTACTCGGGACAGGGTACCTACGAGCAGTACTTC. Its protein product is CASSYSGQGTYEQYF.

This clonotype was counted ten times or more. This sequence joins TRBV6-1 and TRBJ2-1; D is possibly TRBD2 (6 bases). CDR3 size: 15 residues. The germline V and J ends were trimmed by 0 bases and 5 bases, with 11 bases remaining between them. Germline CDR1 MNHNS, CDR2 SASEGT. Here the CDR3 DNA reads TGTGCCAGCAGTGAAGCGGGGGACTTTCACAATGAGCAGTTCTTC. Translating it yields CASSEAGDFHNEQFF.

This chain connects TRBV20-1 to TRBJ2-5, with D possibly being TRBD2 (5 bases). CDR1 and CDR2 (germline): DFQATT, SNEGSKA (reference sequence). The CDR3 sequence is 13 residues long. CDR3 protein: CSRPGLGRGTQYF. Here the CDR3 DNA reads TGCTCGAGACCCGGACTGGGGAGAGGGACCCAGTACTTC.